Below, 11 T cell receptor beta chains from the same sample are listed, as sequenced in a study of blood T cell repertoires in COVID-19. TCRdb's table, derived via immunoSEQ multiplex PCR, lists solely in-frame clones and lacks some. This repertoire shows more than 200,000 clones, roughly 80% found once; its top ten account for under 12%. The sample consisted of peripheral blood. The receptors originated from a woman of 80 years or more with COVID-19, enrolled during active disease.

The chain employs TRBV18 and TRBJ2-1; 7 bases agree with TRBD2. Germline V CDR1 and CDR2: KGHSH, LQKENI. This CDR3 has 15 residues. The V and J ends lost 4 bases and 9 bases, in that order; junction bases with no gene match: 12. Here the CDR3 DNA reads TGTGCCAGCTCACTGGCTCTAGCGGCCTTTACTGAGCAGTTCTTC. Protein sequence: CASSLALAAFTEQFF.

This chain connects TRBV29-1 to TRBJ2-3; no reliable D call. Trimming pared 4 bases from V and 0 bases from J, leaving 5 bases between. The CDR3 is made up of 12 amino acids. The germline CDR1 and CDR2 sequences are SQVTM and ANQGSEA. The CDR3, as DNA: TGCAGCGTTGGTCGGAGCACAGATACGCAGTATTTT. It encodes CSVGRSTDTQYF.

The chain carries TRBV28 and TRBJ2-3; 11 nucleotides agree with TRBD2. The germline gives CDR1 MDHEN, CDR2 SYDVKM. CDR3 size: 17 residues. J was trimmed by 2 bases and V by 5 bases; bases with no gene match: 9. The CDR3 spells CASSLFPGLAVTDTQYF. The DNA of the CDR3 is TGTGCCAGCAGTCTCTTCCCGGGACTAGCGGTCACAGATACGCAGTATTTT.

The chain joins TRBV5-6 to TRBJ1-5, with D perhaps TRBD1 (6 bases). Germline loops: CDR1 SGHDT, CDR2 YYEEEE. V lost 4 bases, J lost 3 bases, and 11 bases lay in between. This CDR3 is 14 amino acids long. This CDR3 reads CASSVTGYNQPQHF. CDR3 coding DNA: TGTGCCAGCAGCGTGACAGGTTACAATCAGCCCCAGCATTTT.

The V and J genes are TRBV28 and TRBJ2-1; D perhaps matches TRBD1 (5 bases). The ends were cut back, 6 bases at V and 9 bases at J, with 12 bases in the middle. The CDR3 has 12 amino acids. Germline CDR1 and CDR2: MDHEN and SYDVKM. The CDR3 region has the DNA TGTGCCAGCAGCCTTACCCAGGGTGAGCAGTTCTTC. This codes for CASSLTQGEQFF.

This clone was counted a few times. The chain recombines TRBV6-5 with TRBJ1-4; 9 nucleotides line up with TRBD1. The junction had 11 bases not matched to a gene; V was cut back by 8 bases and J by 7 bases. This CDR3 comprises 15 residues. Germline CDR1 MNHEY, CDR2 SVGAGI. CDR3 bases: TGTGCCAGCTGGGTGAACAGGGGGCTGAGTGAAAAACTGTTTTTT. The encoded protein is CASWVNRGLSEKLFF.

The V and J genes are TRBV30 and TRBJ1-2; 8 bases are shared with TRBD1. V was pared by 3 bases and J by 2 bases, with 5 bases of the junction left unmatched. Germline V gene lookup returns CDR1 GTSNPN and CDR2 SVGIG (reference sequence). This CDR3 spans 14 amino acids. CDR3 sequence: CAWSRTGSNYGYTF. CDR3 in DNA: TGTGCCTGGAGCCGGACAGGGTCGAACTATGGCTACACCTTC.

The V gene is TRBV6-5, the J gene TRBJ2-3, with D hard to call. Trimming removed 6 bases from V and 5 bases from J, with 6 bases in between. In germline, CDR1 is MNHEY, CDR2 SVGAGI. There are 11 residues in the CDR3. The CDR3 bases are TGTGCCAGCAGAAATATAGATACGCAGTATTTT. Translated: CASRNIDTQYF.

J is TRBJ2-1 and V is TRBV27, with 11 nucleotides matching TRBD2. The CDR3 consists of 19 residues. CDR1 and CDR2 (germline): MNHEY, SMNVEV (reference sequence). The J segment lost 7 bases and the V segment lost 3 bases, leaving 17 bases of the junction unmatched. CDR3 protein: CASSFSRLAGRTRENEQFF. The DNA of the CDR3 is TGTGCCAGCAGTTTTTCCCGACTAGCGGGGAGGACTAGGGAGAATGAGCAGTTCTTC.

The chain joins TRBV6-1 to TRBJ2-2; 16 nucleotides match TRBD2. Per the germline V gene, CDR1 is MNHNS and CDR2 is SASEGT. This CDR3 is built from 18 residues. The V segment lost 4 bases and the J segment 4 bases; nucleotides outside the gene matches: 6. The CDR3 nucleotides read TGTGCCAGCAGTGCGGGACTAGCGGGGGGGCGGTCCACCGGGGAGCTGTTTTTT. Translating gives CASSAGLAGGRSTGELFF.

V gene TRBV19 combines with J gene TRBJ2-7; 7 bases line up with TRBD1. Per germline, CDR1 LNHDA and CDR2 SQIVND (reference sequence). The CDR3 loop spans 20 amino acids. Trimming removed 2 bases from V and 0 bases from J; junction bases left unmatched: 19. CDR3 sequence: CASSISSLMRLQGSSYEQYF. CDR3 nucleotide sequence: TGTGCCAGTAGTATAAGTAGCCTAATGCGGCTACAGGGGAGCTCCTACGAGCAGTACTTC. Complete variable domain (other parts from reference TRBV19 and TRBJ2-7): DGGITQSPKYLFRKEGQNVTLSCEQNLNHDAMYWYRQDPGQGLRLIYYSQIVNDFQKGDIAEGYSVSREKKESFPLTVTSAQKNPTAFYLCASSISSLMRLQGSSYEQYFGPGTRLTVT.